A single T cell receptor beta chain is shown here with its context. One base away lies a much larger clone, so this may be a sequencing read error. This specimen comes from a study of blood T cells in healthy people across ages. CDR1 MGHRA and CDR2 YSYEKL come from the germline V gene. The CDR3 contains 15 residues. A sample-barcoded 5' primer and a J-beta primer mix were used in a second PCR of roughly 6 to 11 cycles. TCRdb ran MiXCR on the 5' RACE reads and lists one entry per CDR3 protein. Among approximately 600,000 distinct CDR3 sequences, about 54% were seen once, and the ten largest hold around 37%.

V usage is TRBV4-1 and J usage is TRBJ2-4; D might be TRBD1 or TRBD2, each matching 5 bases. Sequencing used blood. This TCR derives from a man aged 55-75 years in good health. The CDR3: CASSQSPGPKDIQYF. For the CDR3, the DNA is TGCGCCAGCAGCCAATCCCCGGGACCCAAAGACATTCAGTACTTC.